This passage covers 11 T cell receptor beta chains from one sample sequenced in a study of blood T cell repertoires in COVID-19 (dated by TCRdb to the early 2020s). The method behind the library was the immunoSEQ multiplex PCR assay. This immuneACCESS table, as held by TCRdb, lists in-frame sequences with V and J called but not all clones. Of the missing ones, under half trace to an unresolved V gene in checked studies; the others have no known cause. The sample data list under 350,000 clones, and 86% of these were observed just once. The leading ten clones occupy roughly 4.2% of the sample. Sequencing was carried out using PBMCs or T cells enriched from blood (not recorded which). Source of these receptors: a woman aged 40 to 50 with acute COVID-19.

The V call is TRBV3-1 (or the pseudogene TRBV3-2), the J call TRBJ1-6; 9 bases agree with TRBD1. Germline V lookup: CDR1 LGHDT, CDR2 YNNKEL (reference sequence). The length of the CDR3 is 15 residues. The V and J ends lost 4 bases and 4 bases, in that order; junction bases with no gene match: 2. CDR3 amino acids: CASSPQGAYNSPLHF. The CDR3 DNA follows: TGTGCCAGCAGCCCACAGGGGGCTTATAATTCACCCCTCCACTTT.

The chain employs TRBV2 and TRBJ1-1, with TRBD1 identical over 8 bases. V gave up 9 bases and J gave up 4 bases; unmatched junction bases: 10. CDR1 is SNHLY, CDR2 FYNNEI, per germline. CDR3 length: 14 residues. DNA for the CDR3: TGTGCCAGTTTAACCAGGGGGCAGAGCACTGAAGCTTTCTTT. It translates to CASLTRGQSTEAFF.

This clone came up once. This rearrangement joins TRBV6-2 or TRBV6-3 to TRBJ2-3, with 7 bases identical to TRBD1. CDR3 length: 17 amino acids. Germline V gene lookup returns CDR1 MNHEY and CDR2 SVGEGT. With 3 bases clipped from V and 2 bases from J, the junction kept 11 bases outside the gene matches. CDR3 DNA sequence: TGTGCCAGCAGTTATTTTCCCGGACAGGAGATCACAGATACGCAGTATTTT. Its protein is CASSYFPGQEITDTQYF.

V and J are TRBV5-1 and TRBJ2-3, with 10 nucleotides matching TRBD2. This CDR3 is built from 18 residues. V lost 4 bases to trimming and J lost 8 bases; unmatched junction nucleotides: 19. The germline V gene encodes CDR1 SGHRS and CDR2 YFSETQ. This CDR3 is CASSPGSSGGLAMSTQYF. CDR3 nucleotide sequence: TGCGCCAGCAGCCCCGGTAGTAGCGGGGGGCTGGCAATGAGTACGCAGTATTTT.

V usage is TRBV4-3 and J usage is TRBJ1-2, with 7 positions matching TRBD1. CDR1 is LGHNA, CDR2 YSLEER, per germline. J gave up 9 bases and V 1 base, and 14 bases lay outside the gene matches. This CDR3 is built from 16 residues. The DNA of the CDR3 is TGCGCCAGCAGCCAAGGGCCGCCCGGACAGGCTTCGAGCTACACCTTC. It is translated as CASSQGPPGQASSYTF.

This clone was found once. The V and J genes are TRBV6-2 or TRBV6-3 and TRBJ2-5; TRBD2 is a possible D gene (6 bases). Trimming cost V 4 bases and J 7 bases, with 16 bases left between them. Germline loops: CDR1 MNHEY, CDR2 SVGEGT. The CDR3 is made up of 14 amino acids. Written as DNA, the CDR3 is TGTGCCAGCAGTTTGCCCGAGATCGGGGGGACCCAGTACTTC. Protein product: CASSLPEIGGTQYF.

The chain recombines TRBV5-5 with TRBJ2-7, with TRBD2 matching over 7 bases. In germline, CDR1 is SGHKS, CDR2 YYEKEE (reference sequence). The CDR3 is made up of 14 amino acids. Trimming removed 3 bases from V and 4 bases from J; junction bases left unmatched: 7. The CDR3 protein is CASSSTGGYYEQYF. The CDR3 nucleotides are TGTGCCAGCAGCTCAACGGGGGGATATTACGAGCAGTACTTC.

The chain recombines TRBV10-3 with TRBJ2-1; 13 positions match TRBD2. Germline V lookup: CDR1 ENHRY, CDR2 SYGVKD. V was clipped by 5 bases and J by 0 bases; unmatched bases: 10. This CDR3 has 19 residues. CDR3 protein: CAISPTGTSGTSSYNEQFF. CDR3 DNA sequence: TGTGCCATCAGTCCGACCGGGACTAGCGGGACCAGCTCCTACAATGAGCAGTTCTTC.

This rearrangement joins TRBV28 to TRBJ1-2; no clear D. The CDR3 has 12 amino acids. V lost 6 bases, J lost 3 bases, and 8 bases lay in between. Germline V gene sequence: CDR1 MDHEN, CDR2 SYDVKM. The CDR3 sequence is CASSPNYYGYTF. The CDR3 DNA reads as TGTGCCAGCAGCCCGAACTACTATGGCTACACCTTC.

The rearrangement joins TRBV19 to TRBJ2-7; 14 nucleotides agree with TRBD2. Germline CDR1 and CDR2: LNHDA and SQIVND (reference sequence). The V and J ends lost 5 bases and 3 bases, in that order; junction bases with no gene match: 3. The CDR3 loop spans 15 amino acids. CDR3 amino acids: CASSAGLAGGYEQYF. DNA of the CDR3: TGTGCCAGTAGTGCCGGACTAGCGGGGGGCTACGAGCAGTACTTC.

The chain combines TRBV3-1 (or the pseudogene TRBV3-2) with TRBJ2-5; TRBD2 aligns across 12 bases. CDR3 length equals 16 residues. Germline V CDR1 and CDR2: LGHDT, YNNKEL (reference sequence). V shed 3 bases and J 5 bases; nucleotides not matched to a gene: 7. This CDR3 reads CASSHGGLAGGETQYF. The CDR3 DNA sequence: TGTGCCAGCAGCCACGGTGGGCTAGCGGGGGGGGAGACCCAGTACTTC.